What follows is one T cell receptor (beta chain) and its context. These data are taken from a study of blood T cell repertoires in COVID-19. CDR3 size: 15 residues. The V gene's germline CDR1 is MGHDK and CDR2 SYGVNS. Trimming took off 7 bases at V and 1 base at J, with 16 bases between the two ends. Produced via immunoSEQ multiplex PCR; TCRdb's table is partial and in-frame only. The table shows some 28,000 clones, with roughly 90% occurring only once. The gene calls are TRBV25-1 and TRBJ1-1, with D possibly being TRBD1 (5 bases). This TCR was recovered from a human donor in a cohort sampled during active COVID-19. The material sequenced was peripheral blood. This CDR3 is CASTTTGTWNTEAFF. The CDR3 DNA reads TGTGCCAGCACCACTACCGGGACTTGGAACACTGAAGCTTTCTTT.